Included here is one T cell receptor beta chain sequence, with context. This sample was taken from a study of blood T cell repertoires in COVID-19. Study-wide background: The origin of the acute and convalescent COVID-19 samples was the United States, Italy and Spain. T cells, B-cell-depleted T cells, or PBMCs provided the cDNA or gDNA that served as material.

Methods used by the authors: Counts of nucleated cells, estimated from reference gene primer amplification, were obtained. Sequencing was performed with immunoSEQ multiplex PCR; in TCRdb, only in-frame clones are kept and a portion is missing. D and trimming come from the DNA, and the V and J calls and clone size come from that table. The data show 71,000 or so clones, about nine tenths seen once. The CDR3 has 14 amino acids. Germline CDR1 reads SEHNR; CDR2 reads FQNEAQ (reference sequence). V lost 3 bases to trimming and J lost 4 bases, with 12 bases between them. The chain employs TRBV7-9 and TRBJ2-5; TRBD1 might be the D (6 bases). This sequence originates from a woman under 30 with acute or convalescent COVID-19. Sequences were obtained from peripheral blood. The CDR3 coding sequence is TGTGCCAGCAGCTTCGGACAGTCCCGAGAGACCCAGTACTTC. The encoded protein is CASSFGQSRETQYF.